The 11 T cell receptor beta chains reported below all come from one sample, sequenced in a study of T-cell reconstitution after alpha-beta-depleted transplantation in children. Unique molecular identifiers were incorporated into the prepared TCRbeta library. TCRdb reanalysed the PCR reads using MiXCR and keeps one entry per CDR3 protein. This sample has about 120,000 distinct CDR3 sequences, with approximately 10% found just once. This specimen was PBMCs, taken before TCRalphabeta/CD19-depleted stem cell transplant. The receptors here all came from a boy under 10 years old with acute lymphoblastic leukemia, due to receive a stem cell transplant.

This clonotype is deemed medium-sized (0.01 to 0.1%). Written as DNA, the CDR3 is TGCAGTGCTAGACCAACCTACAATGAGCAGTTCTTC. The encoded protein is CSARPTYNEQFF. The chain couples TRBV20-1 to TRBJ2-1; D remains ambiguous. Germline V gene data show CDR1 as DFQATT and CDR2 as SNEGSKA (reference sequence). The CDR3 consists of 12 residues. The germline V and J ends were trimmed by 2 bases and 2 bases, with 4 bases remaining between them.

V usage is TRBV20-1 and J usage is TRBJ2-7; D tentatively fits TRBD1 or TRBD2 (5 bases each). The CDR3 extends over 12 amino acids. The germline V gene encodes CDR1 DFQATT and CDR2 SNEGSKA (reference sequence). Trimming left V 5 bases short and J 5 bases short, with 13 bases between. CDR3 in amino acids: CSAGALGDEQYF. As DNA, the CDR3 is TGCAGTGCTGGAGCCCTGGGGGACGAGCAGTACTTC.

This clonotype was observed a handful of times. The rearrangement links TRBV20-1 to TRBJ1-3; maybe TRBD1 (5 bases). Looked up from germline, CDR1 is DFQATT and CDR2 is SNEGSKA (reference sequence). The V end was cut by 1 base, the J end by 7 bases, with 20 bases between. CDR3 length: 16 amino acids. The CDR3 protein is CSARVPLKTTANTIYF. DNA of the CDR3: TGCAGTGCTAGAGTTCCCCTCAAAACGACAGCCAACACCATATATTTT.

J is TRBJ2-5 and V is TRBV18, with D unresolved. V lost 3 bases, J lost 4 bases, and 9 bases lay in between. Germline V gene data show CDR1 as KGHSH and CDR2 as LQKENI. The CDR3 sequence is 13 residues long. Written as DNA, the CDR3 is TGTGCCAGCTCACCGAGACGAGGAGAGACCCAGTACTTC. This translates into CASSPRRGETQYF.

This clonotype was picked up a small number of times. This chain uses TRBV19 with TRBJ1-1, with D uncertain. The CDR3 is made up of 13 amino acids. Germline V gene data show CDR1 as LNHDA and CDR2 as SQIVND (reference sequence). V was clipped by 3 bases and J by 8 bases, with 13 bases between them. The CDR3 is CASSIEEDVEAFF. The CDR3 bases are TGTGCCAGTAGTATTGAAGAGGACGTAGAAGCTTTCTTT.

Only a few counts were recorded for this clonotype. The V and J genes are TRBV5-1 and TRBJ2-1; a possible D gene is TRBD1 (5 bases). The germline CDR1 and CDR2 sequences are SGHRS and YFSETQ. The V and J ends lost 1 base and 10 bases respectively, with 6 bases between them. This CDR3 spans 11 amino acids. The CDR3 loop reads CASSLTGEQFF. As DNA, the CDR3 is TGCGCCAGCAGCTTGACAGGCGAGCAGTTCTTC.

This clonotype was counted ten times or more. The V call is TRBV5-8, the J call TRBJ2-7; D perhaps matches TRBD1 (5 bases). The CDR3 has 15 residues. The V end was cut by 0 bases, the J end by 4 bases, with 14 bases between. From germline, CDR1 is SGHTS and CDR2 YDEGEE. CDR3 nucleotides: TGTGCCAGCAGCTTGGTCAATACAGGTGGATACGAGCAGTACTTC. Its protein product is CASSLVNTGGYEQYF.

This clonotype was picked up a small number of times. The CDR3 here is CASAKDGRVNEQFF. The CDR3 region has the DNA TGTGCCAGCGCGAAAGACGGGAGGGTCAATGAGCAGTTCTTC. This chain uses TRBV11-3 with TRBJ2-1; TRBD2 aligns across 8 bases. CDR1 is SGHNT and CDR2 is YENEEA in the germline V gene. The CDR3 totals 14 residues. The junction had 9 bases not matched to a gene; V was cut back by 8 bases and J by 6 bases.

Only a few counts were recorded for this clonotype. V usage is TRBV4-1 and J usage is TRBJ2-1, with 8 bases that match TRBD2. This CDR3 region has 14 residues. V gave up 1 base and J gave up 4 bases; unmatched junction bases: 0. The V gene's germline CDR1 is MGHRA and CDR2 YSYEKL. CDR3 loop: CASSQAGGYNEQFF. The CDR3 DNA sequence: TGCGCCAGCAGCCAAGCGGGAGGGTACAATGAGCAGTTCTTC.

This clonotype showed up many times. The J gene is TRBJ2-7, the V gene TRBV7-2; D remains unclear. V lost 1 base, J lost 0 bases, and 10 bases lay in between. The germline V gene has CDR1 SGHTA and CDR2 FQGNSA. The CDR3 has 15 residues. The CDR3 here is CASSLGGGNSYEQYF. The CDR3 DNA follows: TGTGCCAGCAGCTTAGGTGGCGGAAACTCCTACGAGCAGTACTTC.

At least ten counts were recorded for this clonotype. This chain uses TRBV7-6 with TRBJ1-6; 8 nucleotides match TRBD1. The CDR3 runs to 13 residues. The germline V gene has CDR1 SGHVS and CDR2 FNYEAQ. The trim removed 2 bases at V and 9 bases at J, leaving 0 bases unmatched. This chain's CDR3 is CASSLQGASPLHF. Here the CDR3 DNA reads TGTGCCAGCAGCTTACAGGGGGCTTCACCCCTCCACTTT.